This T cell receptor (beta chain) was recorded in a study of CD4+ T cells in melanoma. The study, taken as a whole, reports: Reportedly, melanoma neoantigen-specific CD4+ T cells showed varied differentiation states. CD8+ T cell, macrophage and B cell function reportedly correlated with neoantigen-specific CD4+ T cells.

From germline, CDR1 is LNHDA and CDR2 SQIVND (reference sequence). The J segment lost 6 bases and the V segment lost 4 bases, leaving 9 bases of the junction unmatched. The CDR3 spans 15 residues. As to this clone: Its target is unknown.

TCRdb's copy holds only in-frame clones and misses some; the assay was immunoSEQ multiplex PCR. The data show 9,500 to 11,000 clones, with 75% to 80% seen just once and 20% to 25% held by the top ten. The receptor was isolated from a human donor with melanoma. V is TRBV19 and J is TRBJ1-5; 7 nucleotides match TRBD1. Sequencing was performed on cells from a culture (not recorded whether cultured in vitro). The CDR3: CASSTDNRGGQPQHF. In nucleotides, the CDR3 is TGTGCCAGTAGTACCGATAACAGGGGCGGTCAGCCCCAGCATTTT.